The entry below describes one T cell receptor (beta chain). These data originate in a study of OX40 agonist ivuxolimab in advanced cancers. Sequencing used immunoSEQ multiplex PCR; TCRdb keeps in-frame clones, though not all of them. Of approximately 70,000 clones detected, approximately 94% appear once; the ten largest clones hold 4% to 5.5%. Trimming pared 5 bases from V and 7 bases from J, leaving 12 bases between. The CDR3 runs 13 residues. Germline V gene sequence: CDR1 SGHTA, CDR2 FQGTGA. This receptor was obtained from an adult with an advanced solid tumor such as melanoma, head and neck, liver or kidney cancer. The specimen comprised CD4+ or CD8+ T cells sorted from blood, sampled in a trial of the OX40 agonist ivuxolimab. This rearrangement joins TRBV7-3 to TRBJ2-1; no clear D. CDR3 sequence: CASSLPSANEQFF. CDR3 DNA sequence: TGTGCCAGCAGCCTCCCATCTGCGAATGAGCAGTTCTTC.